The rows below give T cell receptor beta chains drawn from one sample of a study of molecular identifiers for immune sequencing clone quantification. From the PCR reads, TCRdb called clonotypes with MiXCR, one entry per CDR3 protein. The table lists a few hundred thousand distinct CDR3 sequences, under 25% of them singletons. The sample taken for sequencing was naive CD8+ T cells from blood, with Jurkat cell RNA spiked in. These receptors came from a human donor in good health. Some libraries in this study had Jurkat cell RNA spiked in. Each CDR3 is given with its conserved first and last residue.

v_call: TRBV9; j_call: TRBJ2-4; cdr3_aa: CASSVGLAGGVGAKNIQYF
v_call: TRBV12-3/TRBV12-4; j_call: TRBJ2-5; cdr3_aa: CASSLTRGRVAQETQYF
v_call: TRBV12-3/TRBV12-4; j_call: TRBJ2-4; cdr3_aa: CASSLARGVQYF
v_call: TRBV20-1; j_call: TRBJ2-2; cdr3_aa: CSASLDSGELFF
v_call: TRBV12-3/TRBV12-4; j_call: TRBJ1-5; cdr3_aa: CASRDGYSNQPQHF
v_call: TRBV12-5; j_call: TRBJ2-1; cdr3_aa: CASGLVVVPSDRDEQFF
v_call: TRBV2; j_call: TRBJ2-3; cdr3_aa: CASIPGPSRTDTQYF
v_call: TRBV29-1; j_call: TRBJ2-4; cdr3_aa: CSVVATRKNIQYF
v_call: TRBV11-2; j_call: TRBJ2-5; cdr3_aa: CASSLEGGTSGGPQETQYF
v_call: TRBV20-1; j_call: TRBJ1-5; cdr3_aa: CSARDTGENQPQHF
v_call: TRBV2; j_call: TRBJ2-3; cdr3_aa: CASRTRAGDLTDTQYF
v_call: TRBV29-1; j_call: TRBJ2-5; cdr3_aa: CSAETGTGSETQYF
v_call: TRBV28; j_call: TRBJ2-7; cdr3_aa: CASSGTGDYEQYF
v_call: TRBV27; j_call: TRBJ2-3; cdr3_aa: CASSLAATSTDTQYF
v_call: TRBV7-9; j_call: TRBJ2-3; cdr3_aa: CASSLESASTDTQYF
v_call: TRBV10-3; j_call: TRBJ2-5; cdr3_aa: CAISGTGTGIQTQYF
v_call: TRBV4-1; j_call: TRBJ1-5; cdr3_aa: CASSHTTGVSNQPQHF
v_call: TRBV6-1; j_call: TRBJ1-1; cdr3_aa: CASSEDDVTRDTEAFF
v_call: TRBV27; j_call: TRBJ1-1; cdr3_aa: CANSLGRMNTEAFF
v_call: TRBV30; j_call: TRBJ2-1; cdr3_aa: CAWSDLTYNEQFF
v_call: TRBV6-5; j_call: TRBJ2-3; cdr3_aa: CASSYSGQTDTQYF
v_call: TRBV4-1; j_call: TRBJ1-1; cdr3_aa: CASSHPDRGRTEAFF
v_call: TRBV27; j_call: TRBJ1-3; cdr3_aa: CASSPAWDIRLSGNTIYF